The entry below describes one T cell receptor (beta chain). What it binds is unknown. V lost 3 bases and J 5 bases, leaving 7 bases between the germline ends. Germline V CDR1 and CDR2: KGHSH, LQKENI. The CDR3 length is 12 residues. This table comes from immunoSEQ multiplex PCR, and its TCRdb copy is limited to in-frame clones, with some not included. The sample yields fewer than 85,000 clones, approximately 90% seen once. These data originate in a study of OX40 agonist ivuxolimab in advanced cancers. Study results and caveats: Antigen specificity was not determined for the expanded peripheral T cells. The average count of expanded clones was higher among CD8+ T cells than among CD4+.

The V and J genes are TRBV18 and TRBJ2-5; possible D gene TRBD1, 6 bases. This specimen was CD4+ or CD8+ T cells sorted from blood, taken in a trial of the OX40 agonist ivuxolimab. The TCR comes from an adult with an advanced solid tumor such as melanoma, head and neck, liver or kidney cancer. The CDR3 loop reads CASSPQGETQYF. The CDR3 DNA reads as TGTGCCAGCTCACCCCAGGGGGAGACCCAGTACTTC.